What follows are 32 T cell receptor beta chains derived from one specimen sequenced in a study of blood T cell repertoires in COVID-19. Here immunoSEQ multiplex PCR was the method, and the copy in TCRdb shows in-frame clones only, minus some. The sample consists of roughly 90,000 clones, approximately 85% of them appearing once. The sample consisted of peripheral blood. These receptor sequences come from a human donor in a cohort sampled during active COVID-19.

This chain connects TRBV2 to TRBJ2-5; weak D call: TRBD2 (5 bases). The CDR3 is 13 residues long. Germline values: CDR1 SNHLY, CDR2 FYNNEI. Deletions cut 6 bases from V and 3 bases from J, with 11 bases between. The CDR3 region is CASSSRGKETQYF. The CDR3 DNA follows: TGTGCCAGCAGCTCTAGAGGGAAAGAGACCCAGTACTTC.

J is TRBJ2-3 and V is TRBV27, with unresolved D. CDR1 MNHEY and CDR2 SMNVEV come from the germline V gene (reference sequence). This CDR3 region has 16 residues. V lost 3 bases to trimming and J lost 1 base, with 14 bases between them. CDR3 in amino acids: CASSFGGIQGTDTQYF. Here the CDR3 DNA reads TGTGCCAGCAGTTTCGGCGGTATCCAAGGCACAGATACGCAGTATTTT.

Here the CDR3 reads CASSYAGQFEQYF. For the CDR3, the DNA is TGTGCCAGCAGTTACGCGGGACAGTTCGAGCAGTACTTC. V gene TRBV6-5 combines with J gene TRBJ2-7, with D maybe TRBD1 (7 bases). Trimming took off 2 bases at V and 6 bases at J, with 11 bases between the two ends. Per the germline V gene, CDR1 is MNHEY and CDR2 is SVGAGI. The CDR3 totals 13 residues.

The V call is TRBV7-3, the J call TRBJ1-1, with D possibly matching TRBD1 (5 bases). The CDR3 totals 16 residues. Trimming took off 1 base at V and 9 bases at J, with 21 bases between the two ends. The germline V gene has CDR1 SGHTA and CDR2 FQGTGA. The CDR3 nucleotides are TGTGCCAGCAGCTTAAGTGGTGGGCCCACAGGCCTGAAAGCTTTCTTT. Translation: CASSLSGGPTGLKAFF.

This sequence joins TRBV3-1 (or the pseudogene TRBV3-2) and TRBJ2-1; 8 nucleotides match TRBD2. J lost 0 bases, V lost 0 bases, and 4 bases had no gene match. Germline CDR1 reads LGHDT; CDR2 reads YNNKEL (reference sequence). This CDR3 comprises 17 residues. The CDR3: CASSQDLAGGSYNEQFF. The CDR3 DNA reads as TGTGCCAGCAGCCAAGATCTGGCGGGGGGCTCCTACAATGAGCAGTTCTTC.

V is TRBV5-8 and J is TRBJ1-5; the match to TRBD1 covers 9 bases. The CDR3 loop spans 15 amino acids. CDR1 is SGHTS, CDR2 YDEGEE, per germline. The J segment lost 2 bases and the V segment lost 6 bases, leaving 6 bases of the junction unmatched. CDR3 in DNA: TGTGCCAGCACCCAGCGGGACAGGGGCAATCAGCCCCAGCATTTT. Protein: CASTQRDRGNQPQHF.

This chain joins TRBV28 and TRBJ1-1; D gene unclear. Per the germline V gene, CDR1 is MDHEN and CDR2 is SYDVKM. Deletions cut 5 bases from V and 5 bases from J, with 12 bases between. The CDR3 consists of 13 residues. CDR3 DNA sequence: TGTGCCAGCAGTGAGGGTTCGGGAACTGAAGCTTTCTTT. Protein: CASSEGSGTEAFF.

The chain joins TRBV6-2 or TRBV6-3 to TRBJ1-2; TRBD1 is a possible D gene (6 bases). V was trimmed by 5 bases and J by 5 bases, leaving 15 bases between them. The CDR3 sequence is 14 residues long. CDR1 MNHEY and CDR2 SVGEGT come from the germline V gene. CDR3 bases: TGTGCCAGCAGTAGTACAGGGAGAGGGTATGGCTACACCTTC. Amino acid sequence: CASSSTGRGYGYTF.

This chain joins TRBV7-8 and TRBJ2-1; 14 positions agree with TRBD2. Germline V CDR1 and CDR2: SGHVS, FQNEAQ. Trimming at V came to 5 bases and at J to 2 bases, leaving 8 bases not matched to a gene. The CDR3 has 18 amino acids. CDR3 in amino acids: CASSLGLAGGWAYNEQFF. In nucleotides, the CDR3 is TGTGCCAGCAGCCTCGGACTAGCGGGAGGATGGGCCTACAATGAGCAGTTCTTC. Combining the CDR3 with reference TRBV7-8 and TRBJ2-1 gives the whole variable domain GAGVSQSPRYKVAKRGQDVALRCDPISGHVSLFWYQQALGQGPEFLTYFQNEAQLDKSGLPSDRFFAERPEGSVSTLKIQRTQQEDSAVYLCASSLGLAGGWAYNEQFFGPGTRLTVL.

The V and J genes are TRBV30 and TRBJ1-4, with 7 bases aligning to TRBD1. The CDR3 extends over 14 amino acids. V was pared by 1 base and J by 5 bases, with 4 bases of the junction left unmatched. Germline loops: CDR1 GTSNPN, CDR2 SVGIG (reference sequence). CDR3 loop: CAWSEGRGNEKLFF. The CDR3, as DNA: TGTGCCTGGAGTGAGGGCAGGGGGAATGAAAAACTGTTTTTT.

This clone has only one observation. The rearrangement links TRBV19 to TRBJ2-7, with a weak D call TRBD2 (5 bases). Looked up from germline, CDR1 is LNHDA and CDR2 is SQIVND (reference sequence). The CDR3 consists of 16 residues. Deletions cut 1 base from V and 5 bases from J, with 18 bases between. CDR3 sequence reads: CASSIVGGSRSDEQYF. CDR3 coding DNA: TGTGCCAGTAGTATAGTAGGCGGGTCGAGGAGCGACGAGCAGTACTTC.

For this clone: It is unclear where the CDR3 begins or ends on the DNA, so no DNA is shown, and the CDR3 is as TCRdb lists it. The rearrangement joins TRBV5-1 to TRBJ2-7; the table's D call, TRBD1, has no DNA check behind it. The V gene's germline CDR1 is SGHRS and CDR2 YFSETQ. Counting both end residues, the CDR3 totals 12 amino acids. The CDR3 reads CASSLVGQGNSF.

The chain employs TRBV6-5 and TRBJ2-7; no reliable D call. V was trimmed by 4 bases and J by 4 bases, leaving 14 bases between them. This CDR3 region has 14 residues. Germline V gene lookup returns CDR1 MNHEY and CDR2 SVGAGI. CDR3 loop: CASSSTAVIYEQYF. CDR3 DNA sequence: TGTGCCAGCAGTTCTACTGCGGTCATATACGAGCAGTACTTC.

J is TRBJ2-3 and V is TRBV9; TRBD2 agrees at 13 bases. Unmatched junction bases numbered 12, after V lost 4 bases and J lost 1 base. The CDR3 consists of 19 residues. CDR1 is SGDLS and CDR2 is YYNGEE in the germline V gene. For the CDR3, the DNA is TGTGCCAGCAGCTCACGGGGACTAGCGGGACTTACAGGCACAGATACGCAGTATTTT. It yields the protein CASSSRGLAGLTGTDTQYF.

The chain uses TRBV6-5 and TRBJ2-5; 11 nucleotides align to TRBD2. The ends lost 0 bases at V and 4 bases at J; junction bases unmatched: 4. The V gene's germline CDR1 is MNHEY and CDR2 SVGAGI. The CDR3 extends over 16 amino acids. The CDR3 reads CASSYSTSGVRETQYF. Written as DNA, the CDR3 is TGTGCCAGCAGTTACTCGACTAGCGGGGTCAGAGAGACCCAGTACTTC.

The genes are TRBV3-1 (or the pseudogene TRBV3-2) and TRBJ1-1; 10 nucleotides match TRBD1. CDR1 LGHDT and CDR2 YNNKEL come from the germline V gene (reference sequence). This CDR3 region has 16 residues. V lost 1 base to trimming and J lost 4 bases; unmatched junction nucleotides: 6. CDR3 DNA: TGTGCCAGCAGCCAAGTTGATGGACAGGGGGTCACTGAAGCTTTCTTT. Its protein product is CASSQVDGQGVTEAFF.

The chain carries TRBV7-6 and TRBJ2-3; 8 bases fit TRBD2. The CDR3 has 16 residues. Germline CDR1 SGHVS, CDR2 FNYEAQ. Germline trimming cut 3 bases from V and 4 bases from J; bases unmatched to any gene: 9. The CDR3: CASSFFRGGQSDTQYF. CDR3 DNA sequence: TGTGCCAGCAGCTTTTTCCGCGGGGGGCAATCAGATACGCAGTATTTT.

The chain carries TRBV7-2 and TRBJ2-3; 11 bases fit TRBD2. Germline CDR1 SGHTA, CDR2 FQGNSA. V shed 1 base and J 1 base; nucleotides not matched to a gene: 4. This CDR3 has 17 amino acids. The CDR3 is CASSLELAGGGTDTQYF. CDR3 in DNA: TGTGCCAGCAGCTTAGAGCTAGCGGGAGGCGGCACAGATACGCAGTATTTT.

V and J are TRBV3-1 (or the pseudogene TRBV3-2) and TRBJ1-5; possible D gene TRBD1, 5 bases. Germline V gene data show CDR1 as LGHDT and CDR2 as YNNKEL (reference sequence). V was cut by 4 bases and J by 5 bases, with 15 bases left in between. The CDR3 consists of 15 residues. The CDR3 sequence: CASSRSRGGDQPQHF. The CDR3 nucleotides are TGTGCCAGCAGCCGTTCGCGCGGGGGTGATCAGCCCCAGCATTTT.

The chain carries TRBV19 and TRBJ2-7; D unclear. The V end lost 5 bases, the J end lost 2 bases, and 13 bases lay between the germline ends. The CDR3 totals 14 residues. In germline, CDR1 is LNHDA, CDR2 SQIVND (reference sequence). As DNA, the CDR3 is TGTGCCAGTAGTTCGTACCTAGGAACCTACGAGCAGTACTTC. Protein sequence: CASSSYLGTYEQYF.

The chain has TRBV5-1 and TRBJ2-1; D unclear. There are 15 residues in the CDR3. With 1 base removed from V and 9 bases from J, the gap between germline ends came to 17 bases. Germline V gene data show CDR1 as SGHRS and CDR2 as YFSETQ. The CDR3 loop reads CASSLSASRTIEQFF. The CDR3 region has the DNA TGCGCCAGCAGCTTGTCGGCTAGTCGAACGATTGAGCAGTTCTTC.

The sample holds one count of this clone. The chain uses TRBV7-6 and TRBJ2-1, with 14 nucleotides matching TRBD2. The CDR3 extends over 16 amino acids. The germline CDR1 and CDR2 sequences are SGHVS and FNYEAQ. V trimming: 5 bases; J trimming: 5 bases; junction bases outside the gene matches: 5. CDR3 sequence: CASSQGLAGADNEQFF. The CDR3 DNA is TGTGCCAGCAGCCAGGGACTAGCGGGGGCCGACAATGAGCAGTTCTTC.

This rearrangement joins TRBV5-4 to TRBJ1-2, with TRBD1 as a possible D gene (5 bases). Between the trimmed V and J ends, which lost 1 base and 2 bases, there was a span of 9 bases. CDR1 SGHNT and CDR2 YYREEE come from the germline V gene (reference sequence). The CDR3 loop spans 14 amino acids. The CDR3 sequence: CASSLQGSNYGYTF. In DNA form, the CDR3 reads TGTGCCAGCAGCTTGCAGGGTTCCAACTATGGCTACACCTTC.

The chain is built from TRBV19 and TRBJ2-5, with 7 bases aligning to TRBD1. Germline V gives CDR1 LNHDA, CDR2 SQIVND (reference sequence). The CDR3 extends over 15 amino acids. The J segment lost 4 bases and the V segment lost 1 base, leaving 6 bases of the junction unmatched. The CDR3 DNA reads as TGTGCCAGTAGTATAGGACAGGGTACAGGAGAGACCCAGTACTTC. It specifies CASSIGQGTGETQYF.

The genes are TRBV5-6 and TRBJ1-5; 7 bases match TRBD1. J was trimmed by 5 bases and V by 0 bases; bases with no gene match: 2. Germline CDR1 and CDR2: SGHDT and YYEEEE. This CDR3 region has 14 residues. CDR3 loop: CASSLGQGYQPQHF. In DNA form, the CDR3 reads TGTGCCAGCAGCTTGGGACAGGGTTATCAGCCCCAGCATTTT.

V usage is TRBV4-1 and J usage is TRBJ1-1; tentatively, D is TRBD1 (6 bases). Germline CDR1 is MGHRA and CDR2 is YSYEKL. This CDR3 contains 17 residues. Trimming took off 3 bases at V and 0 bases at J, with 17 bases between the two ends. CDR3 loop: CASSHPRGGQLNTEAFF. CDR3 coding DNA: TGCGCCAGCAGCCATCCCCGAGGGGGTCAGTTGAACACTGAAGCTTTCTTT.

This clone appeared once. The chain combines TRBV6-5 with TRBJ1-6; D remains ambiguous. Between the trimmed V and J ends, which lost 3 bases and 7 bases, there was a span of 13 bases. This CDR3 has 15 amino acids. Germline-derived CDR1 and CDR2 are MNHEY and SVGAGI. CDR3 sequence: CASSYEPAGNSPLHF. DNA for the CDR3: TGTGCCAGCAGTTATGAGCCCGCCGGGAATTCACCCCTCCACTTT.

This rearrangement joins TRBV9 to TRBJ2-1, with D unclear. Trimming shortened V by 0 bases and J by 6 bases, and 13 bases separated the two germline ends. The CDR3 has 15 residues. The germline gives CDR1 SGDLS, CDR2 YYNGEE. CDR3 nucleotides: TGTGCCAGCAGCGTAGCAGGCAGTTTGGGCAATGAGCAGTTCTTC. Translated, it gives CASSVAGSLGNEQFF.

This chain uses TRBV5-1 with TRBJ2-1; the match to TRBD2 covers 9 bases. V lost 0 bases to trimming and J lost 6 bases; unmatched junction nucleotides: 4. This CDR3 has 15 residues. Germline loops: CDR1 SGHRS, CDR2 YFSETQ. The CDR3 bases are TGCGCCAGCAGCTTGGATGGCGGGGGGGCCAATGAGCAGTTCTTC. As protein: CASSLDGGGANEQFF.

The genes are TRBV30 and TRBJ2-3; 7 nucleotides line up with TRBD2. Germline V gene lookup returns CDR1 GTSNPN and CDR2 SVGIG (reference sequence). This CDR3 is built from 13 residues. V gave up 5 bases and J gave up 1 base; unmatched junction bases: 3. In DNA form, the CDR3 reads TGTGCCTGGGCAGGACTAGGCACAGATACGCAGTATTTT. This gives the protein CAWAGLGTDTQYF. Combining the CDR3 with reference TRBV30 and TRBJ2-3 gives the whole variable domain SQTIHQWPATLVQPVGSPLSLECTVEGTSNPNLYWYRQAAGRGLQLLFYSVGIGQISSEVPQNLSASRPQDRQFILSSKKLLLSDSGFYLCAWAGLGTDTQYFGPGTRLTVL.

V gene TRBV30 combines with J gene TRBJ2-5, with D possibly TRBD2 on 6 matching bases. The germline CDR1 and CDR2 sequences are GTSNPN and SVGIG (reference sequence). V was clipped by 0 bases and J by 7 bases, with 12 bases between them. There are 13 residues in the CDR3. The CDR3 bases are TGTGCCTGGAGTGTTGGCAGGGAGGTGACCCAGTACTTC. Translation: CAWSVGREVTQYF.

V usage is TRBV10-2 and J usage is TRBJ1-2, with 9 bases that match TRBD1. The CDR3 is 15 residues long. In germline, CDR1 is WSHSY, CDR2 SAAADI. V lost 7 bases, J lost 6 bases, and 12 bases stayed unmatched. CDR3 region: CASTGTGKLVNGYTF. The CDR3 DNA reads TGCGCCAGCACCGGGACAGGGAAGCTGGTGAATGGCTACACCTTC.